The 9 T cell receptor beta chains below all came from one sample that was sequenced in a study of control samples from healthy donors and cancer patients. Method: immunoSEQ multiplex PCR; TCRdb's copy keeps in-frame clones and lacks some. The sample includes around 76,000 clones, around 90% of them seen just once. The material sequenced was PBMCs. These receptors were taken from a woman aged 45-65 years with colorectal cancer.

This clone showed up just once. This sequence joins TRBV5-1 and TRBJ1-1; D ambiguous. Germline lookup yields CDR1 SGHRS and CDR2 YFSETQ. Trimming shortened V by 2 bases and J by 0 bases, and 8 bases separated the two germline ends. The CDR3 has 14 amino acids. CDR3 sequence: CASSFTQVNTEAFF. The CDR3 coding sequence is TGCGCCAGCAGCTTCACCCAGGTGAACACTGAAGCTTTCTTT. The whole variable domain, remainder taken from reference TRBV5-1 and TRBJ1-1, is KAGVTQTPRYLIKTRGQQVTLSCSPISGHRSVSWYQQTPGQGLQFLFEYFSETQRNKGNFPGRFSGRQFSNSRSEMNVSTLELGDSALYLCASSFTQVNTEAFFGQGTRLTVV.

In this sample, this clone turned up once. The chain joins TRBV24-1 to TRBJ2-5; the D is unclear. This CDR3 has 13 residues. Trimming took 3 bases from V and 5 from J, leaving 9 bases between them. Germline CDR1 is KGHDR and CDR2 is SFDVKD. DNA of the CDR3: TGTGCCACCAGTGATGGGGTGGAGGAGACCCAGTACTTC. Translating gives CATSDGVEETQYF.

V is TRBV5-8 and J is TRBJ2-5; D may match TRBD1 or TRBD2 (5 bases each). V was trimmed by 4 bases and J by 5 bases, leaving 18 bases between them. CDR1 is SGHTS, CDR2 YDEGEE, per germline. CDR3 size: 15 residues. The CDR3 DNA sequence: TGTGCCAGCAGCAAAGCCGGGACGGCCTTGGAGACCCAGTACTTC. Translation gives CASSKAGTALETQYF.

J is TRBJ1-1 and V is TRBV7-9; D gene uncertain. Trimming took off 5 bases at V and 1 base at J, with 14 bases between the two ends. This CDR3 comprises 15 residues. CDR1 is SEHNR and CDR2 is FQNEAQ in the germline V gene (reference sequence). The CDR3 DNA follows: TGTGCCAGCAGCCCTGCCGCCAGTTCGAACACTGAAGCTTTCTTT. This translates into CASSPAASSNTEAFF.

This clone was seen once. The CDR3 DNA reads TGTGCCGTAGGACCCAGGGGGGCAACGGCCGGGGAGCTGTTTTTT. Its protein product is CAVGPRGATAGELFF. The chain links TRBV24-1 to TRBJ2-2; a weak D match, TRBD1 (7 bases). The CDR3 covers 15 residues. CDR1 KGHDR and CDR2 SFDVKD come from the germline V gene. The V gene lost 12 bases and the J gene lost 6 bases, with 22 bases spanning the gap.

This chain joins TRBV19 and TRBJ2-6, with unresolved D. The length of the CDR3 is 16 residues. V was shortened by 5 bases and J by 1 base, with 12 bases between the two germline ends. Germline CDR1 LNHDA, CDR2 SQIVND (reference sequence). The CDR3 DNA reads TGTGCCAGTAGTTCTCTCAGACGGTCTGGGGCCAACGTCCTGACTTTC. Translation: CASSSLRRSGANVLTF.

The chain links TRBV7-2 to TRBJ2-3, with D perhaps TRBD2 (7 bases). Per the germline V gene, CDR1 is SGHTA and CDR2 is FQGNSA. The CDR3 is 16 residues long. V shed 5 bases and J shed 0 bases, with 15 bases lying between them. The CDR3 loop reads CASSTGGLSSTDTQYF. The CDR3 DNA follows: TGTGCCAGCAGCACGGGGGGCCTATCTAGCACAGATACGCAGTATTTT.

This clone was seen only once. V and J are TRBV6-4 and TRBJ2-3, with TRBD2 matching 7 bases. This CDR3 is 15 amino acids long. Germline V gene sequence: CDR1 MRHNA, CDR2 SNTAGT. V trimming: 4 bases; J trimming: 0 bases; junction bases outside the gene matches: 4. Here the CDR3 DNA reads TGTGCCAGCAGTGGTTCGGGGGGAAGCACAGATACGCAGTATTTT. It translates to CASSGSGGSTDTQYF.

The genes are TRBV7-2 and TRBJ1-1; the D is unclear. The ends were cut back, 5 bases at V and 4 bases at J, with 8 bases in the middle. The germline CDR1 and CDR2 sequences are SGHTA and FQGNSA. The CDR3 is made up of 12 amino acids. CDR3 sequence: CASSPSGTEAFF. DNA for the CDR3: TGTGCCAGCAGCCCATCAGGCACTGAAGCTTTCTTT.